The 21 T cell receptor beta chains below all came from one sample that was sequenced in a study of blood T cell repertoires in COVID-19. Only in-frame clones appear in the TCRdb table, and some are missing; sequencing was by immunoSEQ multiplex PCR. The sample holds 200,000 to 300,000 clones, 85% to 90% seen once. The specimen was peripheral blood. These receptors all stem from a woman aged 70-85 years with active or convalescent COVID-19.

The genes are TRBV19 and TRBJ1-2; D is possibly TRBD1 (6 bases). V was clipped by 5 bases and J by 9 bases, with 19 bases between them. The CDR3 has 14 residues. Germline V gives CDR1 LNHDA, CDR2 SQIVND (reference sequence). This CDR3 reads CASSVTGRANRYTF. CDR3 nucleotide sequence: TGTGCCAGTAGTGTTACAGGGCGGGCTAATCGCTACACCTTC.

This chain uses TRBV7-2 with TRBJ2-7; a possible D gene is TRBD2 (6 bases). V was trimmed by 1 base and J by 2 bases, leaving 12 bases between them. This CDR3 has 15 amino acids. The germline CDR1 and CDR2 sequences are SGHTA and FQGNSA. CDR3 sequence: CASSLDGGLTYEQYF. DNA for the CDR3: TGTGCCAGCAGCTTAGATGGAGGGCTTACCTACGAGCAGTACTTC. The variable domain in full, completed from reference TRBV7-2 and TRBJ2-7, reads GAGVSQSPSNKVTEKGKDVELRCDPISGHTALYWYRQSLGQGLEFLIYFQGNSAPDKSGLPSDRFSAERTGGSVSTLTIQRTQQEDSAVYLCASSLDGGLTYEQYFGPGTRLTVT.

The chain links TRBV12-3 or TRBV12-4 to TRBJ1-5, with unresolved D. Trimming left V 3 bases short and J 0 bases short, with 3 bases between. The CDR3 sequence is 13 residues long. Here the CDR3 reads CASSFSSNQPQHF. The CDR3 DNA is TGTGCCAGCAGTTTTAGTAGCAATCAGCCCCAGCATTTT.

The CDR3 DNA reads TGTGCCAGCAGCGTAGATCGTGGGTCGGGGAATTCACCCCTCCACTTT. It is translated as CASSVDRGSGNSPLHF. The V call is TRBV9, the J call TRBJ1-6; D is uncertain. Deletions cut 0 bases from V and 7 bases from J, with 14 bases between. Per the germline V gene, CDR1 is SGDLS and CDR2 is YYNGEE. The CDR3 covers 16 residues. The variable domain in full, completed from reference TRBV9 and TRBJ1-6, reads DSGVTQTPKHLITATGQRVTLRCSPRSGDLSVYWYQQSLDQGLQFLIQYYNGEERAKGNILERFSAQQFPDLHSELNLSSLELGDSALYFCASSVDRGSGNSPLHFGNGTRLTVT.

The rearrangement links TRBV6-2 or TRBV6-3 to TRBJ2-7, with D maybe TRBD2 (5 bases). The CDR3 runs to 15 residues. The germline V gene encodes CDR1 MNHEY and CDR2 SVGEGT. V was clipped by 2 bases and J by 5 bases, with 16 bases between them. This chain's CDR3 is CASSYAGRDLHEQYF. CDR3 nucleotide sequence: TGTGCCAGCAGTTACGCCGGCCGGGATCTCCACGAGCAGTACTTC.

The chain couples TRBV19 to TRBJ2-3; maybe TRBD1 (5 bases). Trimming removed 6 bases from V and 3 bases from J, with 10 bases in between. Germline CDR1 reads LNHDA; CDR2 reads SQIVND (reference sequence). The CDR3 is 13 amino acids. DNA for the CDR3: TGTGCCAGTAGGGCGACAGCAACAGATACGCAGTATTTT. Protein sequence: CASRATATDTQYF.

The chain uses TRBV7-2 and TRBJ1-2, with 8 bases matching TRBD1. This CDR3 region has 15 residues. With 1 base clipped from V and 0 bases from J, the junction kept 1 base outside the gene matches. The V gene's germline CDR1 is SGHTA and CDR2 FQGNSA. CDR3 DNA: TGTGCCAGCAGCTTAGGGACAGGGTCTAACTATGGCTACACCTTC. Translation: CASSLGTGSNYGYTF.

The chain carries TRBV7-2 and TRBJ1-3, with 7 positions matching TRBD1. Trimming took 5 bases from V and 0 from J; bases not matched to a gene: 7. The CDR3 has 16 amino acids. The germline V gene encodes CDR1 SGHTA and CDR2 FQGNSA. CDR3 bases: TGTGCCAGCAGCCCCCGACAGGGTAACTCTGGAAACACCATATATTTT. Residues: CASSPRQGNSGNTIYF.

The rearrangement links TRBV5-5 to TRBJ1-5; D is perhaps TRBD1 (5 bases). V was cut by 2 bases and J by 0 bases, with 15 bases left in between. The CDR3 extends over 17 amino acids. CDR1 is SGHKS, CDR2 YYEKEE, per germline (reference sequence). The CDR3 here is CASSLIREGYSNQPQHF. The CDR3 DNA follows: TGTGCCAGCAGCTTAATCCGGGAGGGGTATAGCAATCAGCCCCAGCATTTT.

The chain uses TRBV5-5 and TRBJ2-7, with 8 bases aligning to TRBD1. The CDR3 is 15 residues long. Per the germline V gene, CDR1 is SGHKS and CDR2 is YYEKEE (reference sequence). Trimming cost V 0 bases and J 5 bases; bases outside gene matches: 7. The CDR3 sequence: CASSLAGGYSHEQYF. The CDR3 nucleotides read TGTGCCAGCAGCTTGGCAGGGGGCTATTCCCACGAGCAGTACTTC. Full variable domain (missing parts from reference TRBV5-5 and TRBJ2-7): DAGVTQSPTHLIKTRGQQVTLRCSPISGHKSVSWYQQVLGQGPQFIFQYYEKEERGRGNFPDRFSARQFPNYSSELNVNALLLGDSALYLCASSLAGGYSHEQYFGPGTRLTVT.

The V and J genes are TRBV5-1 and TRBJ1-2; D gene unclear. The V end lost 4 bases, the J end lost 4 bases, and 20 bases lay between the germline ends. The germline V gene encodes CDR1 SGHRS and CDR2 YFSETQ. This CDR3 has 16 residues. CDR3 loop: CASSRDYGDAGYGYTF. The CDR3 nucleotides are TGCGCCAGCAGCCGGGATTACGGGGATGCTGGCTATGGCTACACCTTC.

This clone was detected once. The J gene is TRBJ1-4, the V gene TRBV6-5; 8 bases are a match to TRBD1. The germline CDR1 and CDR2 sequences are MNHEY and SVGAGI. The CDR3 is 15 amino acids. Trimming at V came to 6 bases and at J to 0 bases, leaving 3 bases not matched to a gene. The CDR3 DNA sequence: TGTGCCAGCAGCCTGGGACAGGCAACTAATGAAAAACTGTTTTTT. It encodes CASSLGQATNEKLFF.

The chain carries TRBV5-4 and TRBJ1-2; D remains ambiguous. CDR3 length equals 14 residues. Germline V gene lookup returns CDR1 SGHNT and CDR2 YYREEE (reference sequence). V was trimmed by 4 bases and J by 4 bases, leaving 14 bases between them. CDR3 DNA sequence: TGTGCCAGCAGCCCCCGCCGGGAAGCCTATGGCTACACCTTC. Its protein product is CASSPRREAYGYTF.

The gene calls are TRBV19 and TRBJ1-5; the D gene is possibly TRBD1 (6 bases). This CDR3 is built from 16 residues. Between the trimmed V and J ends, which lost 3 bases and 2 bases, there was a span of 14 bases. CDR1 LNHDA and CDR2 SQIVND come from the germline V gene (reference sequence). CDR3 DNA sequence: TGTGCCAGTAGTATTATCAACAGGGTGCGCAATCAGCCCCAGCATTTT. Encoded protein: CASSIINRVRNQPQHF.

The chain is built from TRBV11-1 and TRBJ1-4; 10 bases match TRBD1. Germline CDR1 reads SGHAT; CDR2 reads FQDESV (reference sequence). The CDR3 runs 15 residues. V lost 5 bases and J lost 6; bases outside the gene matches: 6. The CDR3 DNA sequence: TGTGCCAGCAGCCGAACCGGGACAGGGGATGAAAAACTGTTTTTT. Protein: CASSRTGTGDEKLFF.

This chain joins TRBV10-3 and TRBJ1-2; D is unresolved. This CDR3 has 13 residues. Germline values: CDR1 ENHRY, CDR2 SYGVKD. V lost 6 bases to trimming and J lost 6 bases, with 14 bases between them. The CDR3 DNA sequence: TGTGCCATCAGGGATGACAACTGGGATGGCTACACCTTC. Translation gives CAIRDDNWDGYTF.

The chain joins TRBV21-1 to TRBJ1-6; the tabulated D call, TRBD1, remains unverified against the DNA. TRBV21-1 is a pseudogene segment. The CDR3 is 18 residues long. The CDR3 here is CASSKWGFLSSYNSPLHF. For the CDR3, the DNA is TGTGCCAGCAGCAAATGGGGCTTTTTAAGCTCCTATAATTCACCCCTCCACTTT.

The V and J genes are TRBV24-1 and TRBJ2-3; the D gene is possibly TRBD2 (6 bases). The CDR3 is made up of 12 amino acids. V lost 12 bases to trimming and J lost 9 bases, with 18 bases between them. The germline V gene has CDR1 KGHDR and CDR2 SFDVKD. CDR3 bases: TGTGCCCACGCCCAGGGTGGAGGGACGCAGTATTTT. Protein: CAHAQGGGTQYF.

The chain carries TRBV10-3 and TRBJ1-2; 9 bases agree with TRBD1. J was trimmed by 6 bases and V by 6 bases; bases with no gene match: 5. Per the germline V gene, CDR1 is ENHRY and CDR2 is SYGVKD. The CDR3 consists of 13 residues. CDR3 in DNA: TGTGCCATCAGGGGGACAGGGAAGAATGGCTACACCTTC. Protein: CAIRGTGKNGYTF.

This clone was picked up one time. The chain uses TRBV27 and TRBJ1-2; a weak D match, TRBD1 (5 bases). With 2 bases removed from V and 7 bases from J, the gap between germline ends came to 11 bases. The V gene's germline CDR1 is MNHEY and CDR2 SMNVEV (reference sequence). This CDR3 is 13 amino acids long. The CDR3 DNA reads TGTGCCAGCAGTTTACCTTCGGGGGGTGGCTACACCTTC. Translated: CASSLPSGGGYTF.

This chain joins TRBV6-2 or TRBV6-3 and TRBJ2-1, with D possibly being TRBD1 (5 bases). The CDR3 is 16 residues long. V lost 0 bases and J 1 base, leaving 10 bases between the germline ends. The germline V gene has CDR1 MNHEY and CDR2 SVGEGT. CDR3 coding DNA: TGTGCCAGCAGTTACTCGAGCAGGGTGTCCTACAATGAGCAGTTCTTC. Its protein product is CASSYSSRVSYNEQFF.